The 12 T cell receptor beta chains presented below share a single source sample, sequenced in a study of PD-1 blockade in classical Hodgkin lymphoma. This sample's time point: newly diagnosed, previously untreated cHL patient sample. Sequencing used immunoSEQ multiplex PCR; TCRdb keeps in-frame clones, though not all of them. The sample yields tens of thousands of clones, roughly 92% seen once. Input material: peripheral blood mononuclear cells (PBMCs). Source of these receptors: a human donor with classical Hodgkin lymphoma.

The genes are TRBV4-3 and TRBJ2-7, with a tentative D call TRBD1 (6 bases). Germline loops: CDR1 LGHNA, CDR2 YSLEER. This CDR3 is 15 amino acids long. V was clipped by 0 bases and J by 3 bases, with 12 bases between them. This CDR3 is CASSQETGHSYEQYF. In DNA, the CDR3 is TGCGCCAGCAGCCAAGAAACGGGACATAGCTACGAGCAGTACTTC.

V is TRBV7-2 and J is TRBJ2-7, with D unclear. V shed 5 bases and J shed 0 bases, with 5 bases lying between them. Germline V gives CDR1 SGHTA, CDR2 FQGNSA. CDR3 size: 12 residues. CDR3 in amino acids: CASSPTSYEQYF. CDR3 in DNA: TGTGCCAGCAGCCCCACCTCCTACGAGCAGTACTTC.

This clone was recorded once. CDR3 sequence: CAISESGGTGELFF. The CDR3 DNA sequence: TGTGCCATCAGTGAGTCAGGCGGGACCGGGGAGCTGTTTTTT. This chain uses TRBV10-3 with TRBJ2-2; the D gene is possibly TRBD2 (5 bases). The V end was cut by 0 bases, the J end by 5 bases, with 7 bases between. This CDR3 contains 14 residues. Germline V gene data show CDR1 as ENHRY and CDR2 as SYGVKD.

V usage is TRBV11-1 and J usage is TRBJ2-2, with D perhaps being TRBD1 or TRBD2 (5 bases each). Between the trimmed V and J ends, which lost 5 bases and 0 bases, there was a span of 13 bases. Germline V lookup: CDR1 SGHAT, CDR2 FQDESV (reference sequence). The CDR3 contains 16 residues. CDR3 DNA sequence: TGTGCCAGCAGCGTTGGTCGGGGCCCGAACACCGGGGAGCTGTTTTTT. Translating it yields CASSVGRGPNTGELFF.

This rearrangement joins TRBV28 to TRBJ1-5; the match to TRBD1 covers 8 bases. The CDR3 is 17 residues long. Germline values: CDR1 MDHEN, CDR2 SYDVKM. Trimming cost V 2 bases and J 6 bases; bases outside gene matches: 12. Here the CDR3 reads CASSLRVGRGQGQPQHF. In nucleotides, the CDR3 is TGTGCCAGCAGTTTAAGAGTTGGCAGGGGGCAGGGTCAGCCCCAGCATTTT.

V gene TRBV28 combines with J gene TRBJ2-7; weak D call: TRBD1 (6 bases). CDR1 MDHEN and CDR2 SYDVKM come from the germline V gene. V was shortened by 5 bases and J by 7 bases, with 18 bases between the two germline ends. The CDR3 totals 14 residues. The CDR3 here is CASSVAGGIREQYF. The CDR3 nucleotides are TGTGCCAGCAGTGTGGCTGGGGGCATTAGAGAGCAGTACTTC.

The rearrangement links TRBV5-6 to TRBJ2-3; 7 nucleotides align to TRBD2. CDR3 length: 16 amino acids. V lost 1 base to trimming and J lost 1 base; unmatched junction nucleotides: 6. The germline CDR1 and CDR2 sequences are SGHDT and YYEEEE. The CDR3: CASSLREGLGTDTQYF. CDR3 sequence (DNA): TGTGCCAGCAGCTTGAGGGAGGGCCTTGGCACAGATACGCAGTATTTT.

The CDR3 bases are TGTGCCAGCAGCCCCCGTGGGGGGGGTGGTAGCCGCACAGATACGCAGTATTTT. Translating gives CASSPRGGGGSRTDTQYF. The rearrangement links TRBV7-2 to TRBJ2-3; 7 positions agree with TRBD2. V shed 5 bases, J shed 1 base, and the junction held 15 bases outside the gene matches. This CDR3 comprises 18 residues. Germline V gives CDR1 SGHTA, CDR2 FQGNSA. The complete variable domain, with remaining parts taken from reference TRBV7-2 and TRBJ2-3, reads GAGVSQSPSNKVTEKGKDVELRCDPISGHTALYWYRQSLGQGLEFLIYFQGNSAPDKSGLPSDRFSAERTGGSVSTLTIQRTQQEDSAVYLCASSPRGGGGSRTDTQYFGPGTRLTVL.

This chain links TRBV11-2 with TRBJ1-3; D is uncertain. Germline-derived CDR1 and CDR2 are SGHAT and FQNNGV. The CDR3 loop spans 17 amino acids. The germline V and J ends were trimmed by 2 bases and 0 bases, with 14 bases remaining between them. CDR3 DNA sequence: TGTGCCAGCAGCTTATTGGGCGGAGTAGGCTCTGGAAACACCATATATTTT. This translates into CASSLLGGVGSGNTIYF.

The genes are TRBV19 and TRBJ1-4; the D gene is possibly TRBD1 (6 bases). The V end lost 6 bases, the J end lost 8 bases, and 22 bases lay between the germline ends. Germline-derived CDR1 and CDR2 are LNHDA and SQIVND (reference sequence). The CDR3 is 16 amino acids. The CDR3 DNA reads TGTGCCAGTAGCATGCCCGGGGGGGCGGAGGAGGAAAAACTGTTTTTT. It is translated as CASSMPGGAEEEKLFF.

This clone showed up just once. The gene calls are TRBV4-1 and TRBJ2-1, with 8 bases that match TRBD2. Germline V gives CDR1 MGHRA, CDR2 YSYEKL. This CDR3 is 15 amino acids long. V trimming: 4 bases; J trimming: 6 bases; junction bases outside the gene matches: 8. CDR3 sequence (DNA): TGCGCCAGCAGCCGCCAGCGGGAGCCGCGCAATGAGCAGTTCTTC. This encodes CASSRQREPRNEQFF.

V usage is TRBV29-1 and J usage is TRBJ2-7, with TRBD1 matching 10 bases. V was clipped by 2 bases and J by 1 base; unmatched bases: 5. This CDR3 contains 15 residues. The V gene's germline CDR1 is SQVTM and CDR2 ANQGSEA. The CDR3, as DNA: TGCAGCGTTGAAAAGGGGACAGGGGCTTCCTACGAGCAGTACTTC. This codes for CSVEKGTGASYEQYF.